Below, 24 T cell receptor beta chains from the same sample are listed, as sequenced in a study of shared clonotypes between healthy human individuals. Profiling relied on immunoSEQ multiplex PCR, and the TCRdb table lists in-frame clones only, not all of them. The sample records a few million clones, approximately 92% being singletons. Sample: naive CD4+ T cells sorted from blood. Subset here: CD45RA+ positively selected. The receptors stem from a man between 18 and 29 years old in good health.

The chain links TRBV21-1 to TRBJ2-7; the DNA was not used to check the table's D call, TRBD2. TRBV21-1 is described as a pseudogene. The CDR3 contains 15 residues. CDR3 sequence reads: CASSKVPGARGEQYF. As DNA, the CDR3 is TGTGCCAGCAGCAAAGTTCCGGGAGCTAGGGGAGAGCAGTACTTC.

This clone has more than one count but fewer than ten. V and J are TRBV19 and TRBJ2-7, with 10 bases matching TRBD1. The CDR3 spans 12 residues. J gave up 7 bases and V 7 bases, and 4 bases lay outside the gene matches. Germline CDR1 is LNHDA and CDR2 is SQIVND (reference sequence). The CDR3 DNA follows: TGTGCCAGTAAGGGGACAGGGGCTGAGCAGTACTTC. It encodes CASKGTGAEQYF.

The rearrangement links TRBV5-1 to TRBJ2-2; no reliable D call. Germline assignment: CDR1 SGHRS and CDR2 YFSETQ. The CDR3 has 14 residues. V was clipped by 0 bases and J by 1 base, with 4 bases between them. CDR3 sequence (DNA): TGCGCCAGCAGCTTGGTACAGAACACCGGGGAGCTGTTTTTT. This translates into CASSLVQNTGELFF.

J is TRBJ2-5 and V is TRBV6-5; D unresolved. Germline CDR1 and CDR2: MNHEY and SVGAGI. This CDR3 comprises 15 residues. V lost 4 bases and J 2 bases, leaving 14 bases between the germline ends. This CDR3 reads CASSSRGAGQETQYF. DNA for the CDR3: TGTGCCAGCAGTTCGCGAGGAGCCGGTCAAGAGACCCAGTACTTC.

The J gene is TRBJ2-7, the V gene TRBV7-2; a possible D gene is TRBD1 (6 bases). This CDR3 is 13 amino acids long. The V gene's germline CDR1 is SGHTA and CDR2 FQGNSA. V was cut by 4 bases and J by 7 bases, with 14 bases left in between. The CDR3 DNA reads TGTGCCAGCAGCTCGCGACAGGCCGGGGAGCAGTACTTC. Protein sequence: CASSSRQAGEQYF. Based on the CDR3 plus reference TRBV7-2 and TRBJ2-7, the full variable domain is GAGVSQSPSNKVTEKGKDVELRCDPISGHTALYWYRQSLGQGLEFLIYFQGNSAPDKSGLPSDRFSAERTGGSVSTLTIQRTQQEDSAVYLCASSSRQAGEQYFGPGTRLTVT.

The V gene is TRBV19, the J gene TRBJ1-3; D is undetermined. V gave up 2 bases and J gave up 0 bases, with 8 bases separating them. The CDR3 has 15 residues. Germline V gene lookup returns CDR1 LNHDA and CDR2 SQIVND (reference sequence). The CDR3 region is CASSITPVSGNTIYF. CDR3 DNA sequence: TGTGCCAGTAGTATAACCCCAGTCTCTGGAAACACCATATATTTT.

The genes are TRBV19 and TRBJ2-1; unclear D gene. The V and J ends lost 2 bases and 5 bases respectively, with 13 bases between them. The CDR3 has 15 residues. Germline-derived CDR1 and CDR2 are LNHDA and SQIVND (reference sequence). The CDR3 DNA is TGTGCCAGTAGTATAATTGACCTTCGGGACAATGAGCAGTTCTTC. As protein: CASSIIDLRDNEQFF.

V and J are TRBV5-1 and TRBJ2-1, with a weak D call TRBD2 (5 bases). V lost 4 bases, J lost 2 bases, and 7 bases lay in between. Germline CDR1 and CDR2: SGHRS and YFSETQ. The CDR3 is made up of 13 amino acids. The CDR3 DNA follows: TGCGCCAGCAGCCCACTAGCCTACAATGAGCAGTTCTTC. Translation: CASSPLAYNEQFF.

The rearrangement joins TRBV2 to TRBJ2-6; D is possibly TRBD1 or TRBD2 (5 bases each). Trimming stripped 8 bases from V and 0 bases from J, with 11 bases between. CDR3 length: 15 amino acids. Germline V gene sequence: CDR1 SNHLY, CDR2 FYNNEI. CDR3 bases: TGTGCCAGCGTAGGGGACGGCTCTGGGGCCAACGTCCTGACTTTC. This codes for CASVGDGSGANVLTF.

For the CDR3, the DNA is TGTGCCAGCTGCAGTGCTACCTCCTACAATGAGCAGTTCTTC. Translated: CASCSATSYNEQFF. This chain connects TRBV6-5 to TRBJ2-1; D remains ambiguous. Trimming shortened V by 8 bases and J by 0 bases, and 11 bases separated the two germline ends. From germline, CDR1 is MNHEY and CDR2 SVGAGI. There are 14 residues in the CDR3.

This chain links TRBV4-1 with TRBJ2-4; 10 nucleotides line up with TRBD2. The CDR3 is made up of 18 amino acids. Germline CDR1 reads MGHRA; CDR2 reads YSYEKL. After removal of 4 bases from V and 0 bases from J, the junction contained 9 bases not matched to a gene. The CDR3 coding sequence is TGCGCCAGCAGCCGTGGACTAGCGGCCAGCTTAGCCAAAAACATTCAGTACTTC. Residues: CASSRGLAASLAKNIQYF.

With respect to this clone: Other DNA sequences of this sample code for an identical CDR3. The chain combines TRBV7-9 with TRBJ2-3; D may be TRBD1 (6 bases). Per germline, CDR1 SEHNR and CDR2 FQNEAQ (reference sequence). The CDR3 has 15 residues. Trimming removed 1 base from V and 0 bases from J, with 8 bases in between. As DNA, the CDR3 is TGTGCCAGCAGCTTAGGACAGGTTAGCACAGATACGCAGTATTTT. This gives the protein CASSLGQVSTDTQYF.

The CDR3: CASSSLSRLRQGAGNQPQHF. The CDR3 bases are TGTGCCAGCAGTTCACTTTCCCGACTCCGACAGGGGGCTGGCAATCAGCCCCAGCATTTT. This chain links TRBV28 with TRBJ1-5, with TRBD1 identical over 10 bases. This CDR3 has 20 residues. V lost 4 bases and J lost 2; bases outside the gene matches: 17. Germline V CDR1 and CDR2: MDHEN, SYDVKM.

Concerning this clone itself: The same CDR3 also results from other DNA sequences found in this sample. This chain uses TRBV18 with TRBJ2-3; D remains unclear. Germline V gives CDR1 KGHSH, CDR2 LQKENI. The CDR3 is 12 amino acids. Trimming removed 6 bases at V and 5 bases at J, with 9 bases between. The CDR3 sequence is CASSPFRDTQYF. The CDR3 nucleotides read TGTGCCAGCTCGCCATTTAGAGATACGCAGTATTTT.

A note on this clone: Different DNA sequences within this sample yield the same CDR3. In DNA form, the CDR3 reads TGTGCCAGCAGTTTATTGGGGGGTAATGAAAAACTGTTTTTT. This gives the protein CASSLLGGNEKLFF. The V and J genes are TRBV28 and TRBJ1-4; D possibly corresponds to TRBD1 (5 bases). This CDR3 is built from 14 residues. Looked up from germline, CDR1 is MDHEN and CDR2 is SYDVKM. The V and J ends lost 1 base and 4 bases respectively, with 7 bases between them.

Concerning this clone: Other DNA sequences in the sample encode the same CDR3. The chain carries TRBV6-1 and TRBJ1-1; 8 nucleotides align to TRBD1. This CDR3 region has 14 residues. Germline CDR1 is MNHNS and CDR2 is SASEGT. V lost 5 bases, J lost 0 bases, and 2 bases stayed unmatched. CDR3 amino acids: CASSPDRVNTEAFF. Written as DNA, the CDR3 is TGTGCCAGCAGTCCGGACAGGGTGAACACTGAAGCTTTCTTT.

This chain uses TRBV4-2 with TRBJ1-1, with 11 nucleotides matching TRBD1. Trimming cost V 5 bases and J 5 bases; bases outside gene matches: 10. Germline CDR1 and CDR2: LGHNA and YNFKEQ. The CDR3 is 16 residues long. The CDR3 loop is CASSGTGGFVWTEAFF. In DNA, the CDR3 is TGTGCCAGCAGCGGGACAGGGGGATTCGTTTGGACTGAAGCTTTCTTT.

This clone appeared a single time. This rearrangement joins TRBV21-1 to TRBJ2-7; the table's D call TRBD1 went unverified against the DNA. TRBV21-1 is recorded as a pseudogene. The CDR3 runs to 16 residues. In DNA, the CDR3 is TGTGCCAGCAGCTGCCCCGGGACAGGAAGATCCTACGAGCAGTACTTC. Translation: CASSCPGTGRSYEQYF.

CDR3 in amino acids: CASSPPGGGPFVGYTF. The DNA for the CDR3 is TGTGCCAGCAGTCCCCCGGGTGGGGGGCCATTTGTTGGCTACACCTTC. This sequence joins TRBV5-4 and TRBJ1-2; D is perhaps TRBD1 (6 bases). The length of the CDR3 is 16 residues. Trimming took off 5 bases at V and 7 bases at J, with 24 bases between the two ends. Germline V gene data show CDR1 as SGHNT and CDR2 as YYREEE (reference sequence).

The gene calls are TRBV6-6 and TRBJ1-1, with TRBD1 as a possible D gene (6 bases). This CDR3 region has 12 residues. The ends were cut back, 7 bases at V and 8 bases at J, with 14 bases in the middle. Germline lookup yields CDR1 MNHNY and CDR2 SVGAGI (reference sequence). Written as DNA, the CDR3 is TGTGCCAGCATATACAGGGACGGCGAAGCTTTCTTT. Encoded protein: CASIYRDGEAFF.

A remark on this clone: At one boundary the junction diverges from the germline segment, which might be a read error. The chain has TRBV4-1 and TRBJ2-7; 9 bases line up with TRBD2. From germline, CDR1 is MGHRA and CDR2 YSYEKL. CDR3 size: 13 residues. CDR3 amino acids: CASSQPLAGPVNF. DNA of the CDR3: TGCGCCAGCAGCCAACCCCTAGCGGGACCAGTCAACTTC.

The rearrangement uses TRBV5-1 and TRBJ1-6; a weak D match, TRBD1 (5 bases). V lost 4 bases, J lost 7 bases, and 24 bases lay in between. The CDR3 spans 18 residues. The V gene's germline CDR1 is SGHRS and CDR2 YFSETQ. The CDR3 loop is CASSQGLSRTSGNSPLHF. The CDR3, as DNA: TGCGCCAGCAGCCAGGGACTTTCACGCACCTCAGGGAATTCACCCCTCCACTTT. Full variable domain (rest looked up from reference TRBV5-1 and TRBJ1-6): KAGVTQTPRYLIKTRGQQVTLSCSPISGHRSVSWYQQTPGQGLQFLFEYFSETQRNKGNFPGRFSGRQFSNSRSEMNVSTLELGDSALYLCASSQGLSRTSGNSPLHFGNGTRLTVT.

This rearrangement joins TRBV4-1 to TRBJ1-4; D remains ambiguous. The CDR3 length is 14 residues. The germline CDR1 and CDR2 sequences are MGHRA and YSYEKL. Deletions cut 4 bases from V and 7 bases from J, with 13 bases between. The CDR3 DNA reads as TGCGCCAGCAGCCTATATCCAGTCGGTGAAAAACTGTTTTTT. Its protein is CASSLYPVGEKLFF.

CDR3 region: CASSRAGPSGNTIYF. CDR3 DNA sequence: TGTGCCAGCAGCCGTGCGGGACCCTCTGGAAACACCATATATTTT. The chain carries TRBV6-5 and TRBJ1-3; maybe TRBD1 (5 bases). Germline V gene data show CDR1 as MNHEY and CDR2 as SVGAGI. This CDR3 has 15 residues. Trimming cost V 6 bases and J 0 bases, with 12 bases left between them.